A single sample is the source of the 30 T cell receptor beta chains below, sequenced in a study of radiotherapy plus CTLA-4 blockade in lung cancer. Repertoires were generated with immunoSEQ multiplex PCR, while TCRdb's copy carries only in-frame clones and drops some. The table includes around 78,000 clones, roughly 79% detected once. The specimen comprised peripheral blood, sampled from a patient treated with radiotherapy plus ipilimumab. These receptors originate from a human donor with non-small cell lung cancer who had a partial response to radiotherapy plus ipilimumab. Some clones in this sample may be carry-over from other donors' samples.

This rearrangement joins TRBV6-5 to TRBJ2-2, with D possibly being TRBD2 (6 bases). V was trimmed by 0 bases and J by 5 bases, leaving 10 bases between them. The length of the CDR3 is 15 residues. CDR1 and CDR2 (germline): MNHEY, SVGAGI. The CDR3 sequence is CASSYSGLLTGELFF. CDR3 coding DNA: TGTGCCAGCAGTTACTCCGGACTACTAACCGGGGAGCTGTTTTTT.

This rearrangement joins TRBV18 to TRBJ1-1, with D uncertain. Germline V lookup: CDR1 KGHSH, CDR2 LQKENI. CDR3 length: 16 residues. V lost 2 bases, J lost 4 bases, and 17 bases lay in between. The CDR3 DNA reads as TGTGCCAGCTCACCAAGTGAGGGATTGAGGGTCACTGAAGCTTTCTTT. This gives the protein CASSPSEGLRVTEAFF.

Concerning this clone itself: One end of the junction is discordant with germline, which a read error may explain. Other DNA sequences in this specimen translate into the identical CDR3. As DNA, the CDR3 is TGTGCCAGCAGCCCCCCAGGTTCAAGCAACCAGCCCCAGCATTTT. This translates into CASSPPGSSNQPQHF. This rearrangement joins TRBV11-2 to TRBJ1-5; the D is unclear. Germline-derived CDR1 and CDR2 are SGHAT and FQNNGV. CDR3 length: 15 residues.

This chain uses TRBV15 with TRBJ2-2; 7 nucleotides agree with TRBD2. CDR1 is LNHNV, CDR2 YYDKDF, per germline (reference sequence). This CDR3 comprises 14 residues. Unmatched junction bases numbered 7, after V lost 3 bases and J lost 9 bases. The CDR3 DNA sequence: TGTGCCACCAGCAGGAACGCGGGAGCTAGGGAGCTGTTTTTT. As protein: CATSRNAGARELFF.

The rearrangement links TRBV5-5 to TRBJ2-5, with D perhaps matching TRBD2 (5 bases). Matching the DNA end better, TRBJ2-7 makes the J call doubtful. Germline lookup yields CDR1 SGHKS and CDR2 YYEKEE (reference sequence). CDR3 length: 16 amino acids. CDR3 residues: CASNPNGEGDSYEQYF. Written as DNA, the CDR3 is TGTGCCAGCAACCCAAACGGGGAAGGAGATTCCTACGAGCAGTACTTC.

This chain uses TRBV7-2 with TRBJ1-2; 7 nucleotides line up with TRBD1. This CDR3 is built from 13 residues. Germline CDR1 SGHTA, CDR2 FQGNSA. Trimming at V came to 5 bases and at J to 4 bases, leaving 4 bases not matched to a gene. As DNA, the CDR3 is TGTGCCAGCAGCCTAGGGACAGCCTATGGCTACACCTTC. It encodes CASSLGTAYGYTF.

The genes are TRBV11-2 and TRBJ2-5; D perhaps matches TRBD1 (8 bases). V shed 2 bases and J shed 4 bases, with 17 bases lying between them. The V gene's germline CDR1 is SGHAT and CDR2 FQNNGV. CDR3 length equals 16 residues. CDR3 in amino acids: CASSLLQGASGETQYF. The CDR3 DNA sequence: TGTGCCAGCAGCTTACTCCAGGGGGCTAGCGGAGAGACCCAGTACTTC.

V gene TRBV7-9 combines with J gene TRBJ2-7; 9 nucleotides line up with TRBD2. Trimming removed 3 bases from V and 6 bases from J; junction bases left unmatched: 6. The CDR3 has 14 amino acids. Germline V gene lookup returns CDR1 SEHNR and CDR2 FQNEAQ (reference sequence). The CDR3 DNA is TGTGCCAGCAGCTTGGGGACTAGCTGGGGCGAGCAGTACTTC. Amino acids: CASSLGTSWGEQYF.

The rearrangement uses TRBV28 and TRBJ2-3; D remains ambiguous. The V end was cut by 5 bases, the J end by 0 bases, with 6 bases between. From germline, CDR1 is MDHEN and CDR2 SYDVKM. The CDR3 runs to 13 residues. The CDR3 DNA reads TGTGCCAGCAGTACTACTAGCACAGATACGCAGTATTTT. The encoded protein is CASSTTSTDTQYF.

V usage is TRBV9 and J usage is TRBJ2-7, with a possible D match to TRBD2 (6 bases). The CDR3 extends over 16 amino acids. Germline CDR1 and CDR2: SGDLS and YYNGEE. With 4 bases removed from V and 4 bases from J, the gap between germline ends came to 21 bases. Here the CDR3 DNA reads TGTGCCAGCAGCCCTAGCATACAGGAGGGAAGGTACGAGCAGTACTTC. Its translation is CASSPSIQEGRYEQYF.

Here the CDR3 DNA reads TGTGCCAGCAGCTTAGAGGGGGACTTGAACACTGAAGCTTTCTTT. This codes for CASSLEGDLNTEAFF. The V gene is TRBV11-3, the J gene TRBJ1-1, with TRBD1 as a possible D gene (5 bases). The V end lost 0 bases, the J end lost 0 bases, and 8 bases lay between the germline ends. The V gene's germline CDR1 is SGHNT and CDR2 YENEEA. CDR3 length: 15 residues.

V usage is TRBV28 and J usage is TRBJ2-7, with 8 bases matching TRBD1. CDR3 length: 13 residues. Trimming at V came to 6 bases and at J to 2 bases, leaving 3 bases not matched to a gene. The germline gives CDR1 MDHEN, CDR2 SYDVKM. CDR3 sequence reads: CASRDRGTYEQYF. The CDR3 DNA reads TGTGCCAGCAGAGACAGGGGCACCTACGAGCAGTACTTC.

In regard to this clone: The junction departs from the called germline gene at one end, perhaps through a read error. The CDR3 coding sequence is TGCGCCGGCAGCCGTGGGACTAGCCCCCTACCGGACGAGCAGTACTTC. Protein sequence: CAGSRGTSPLPDEQYF. The chain carries TRBV5-1 and TRBJ2-7; 9 nucleotides match TRBD2. The CDR3 has 16 residues. The germline V gene encodes CDR1 SGHRS and CDR2 YFSETQ.

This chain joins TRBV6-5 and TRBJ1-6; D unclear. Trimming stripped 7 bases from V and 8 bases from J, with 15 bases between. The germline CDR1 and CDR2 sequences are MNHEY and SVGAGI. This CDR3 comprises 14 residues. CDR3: CASTAVIDYSPLHF. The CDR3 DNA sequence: TGTGCCAGCACGGCGGTCATTGACTATTCACCCCTCCACTTT.

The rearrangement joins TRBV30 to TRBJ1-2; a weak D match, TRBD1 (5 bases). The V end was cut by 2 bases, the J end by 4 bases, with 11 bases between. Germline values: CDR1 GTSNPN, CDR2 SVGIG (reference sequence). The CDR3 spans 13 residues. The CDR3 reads CAWSRDRPYGYTF. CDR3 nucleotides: TGTGCCTGGAGTCGAGACAGACCCTATGGCTACACCTTC.

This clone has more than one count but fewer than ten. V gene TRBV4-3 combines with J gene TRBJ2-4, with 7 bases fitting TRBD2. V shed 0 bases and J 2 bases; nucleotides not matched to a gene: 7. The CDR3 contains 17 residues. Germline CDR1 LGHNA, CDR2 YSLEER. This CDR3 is CASSQDRLAGPKNIQYF. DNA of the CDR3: TGCGCCAGCAGCCAAGATCGGTTAGCGGGTCCCAAAAACATTCAGTACTTC.

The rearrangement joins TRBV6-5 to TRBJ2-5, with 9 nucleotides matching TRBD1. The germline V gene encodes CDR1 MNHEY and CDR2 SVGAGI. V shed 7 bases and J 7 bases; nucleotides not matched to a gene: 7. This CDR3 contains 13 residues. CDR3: CASMDRTGVTQYF. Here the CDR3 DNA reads TGTGCCAGCATGGATCGGACAGGGGTGACCCAGTACTTC.

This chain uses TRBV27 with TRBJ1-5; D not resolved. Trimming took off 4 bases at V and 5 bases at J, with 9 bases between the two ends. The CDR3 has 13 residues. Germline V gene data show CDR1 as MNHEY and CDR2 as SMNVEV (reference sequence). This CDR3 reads CASSWRVYQPQHF. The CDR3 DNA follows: TGTGCCAGCAGTTGGCGGGTTTATCAGCCCCAGCATTTT.

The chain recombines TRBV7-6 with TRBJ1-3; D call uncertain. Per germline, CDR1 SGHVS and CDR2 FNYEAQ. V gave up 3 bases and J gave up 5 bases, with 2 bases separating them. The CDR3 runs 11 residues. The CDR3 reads CASSFRNTIYF. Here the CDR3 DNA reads TGTGCCAGCAGCTTTAGAAACACCATATATTTT.

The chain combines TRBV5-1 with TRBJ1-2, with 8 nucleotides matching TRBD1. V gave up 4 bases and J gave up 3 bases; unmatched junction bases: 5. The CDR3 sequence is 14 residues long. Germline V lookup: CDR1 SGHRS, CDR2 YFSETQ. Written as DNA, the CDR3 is TGCGCCAGCAGCGAGGACAGGGAAGACTATGGCTACACCTTC. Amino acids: CASSEDREDYGYTF.

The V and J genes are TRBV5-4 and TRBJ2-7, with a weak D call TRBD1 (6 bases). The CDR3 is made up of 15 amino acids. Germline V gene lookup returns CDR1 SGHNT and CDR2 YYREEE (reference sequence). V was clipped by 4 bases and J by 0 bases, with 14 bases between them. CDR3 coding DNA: TGTGCCAGCAGCCGTTCCGGGACAAACTCCTACGAGCAGTACTTC. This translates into CASSRSGTNSYEQYF.

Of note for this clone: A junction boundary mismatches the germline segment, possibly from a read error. The chain's CDR3 is CASSSPGGGEQHF. The CDR3 DNA follows: TGTGCCAGCAGCTCCCCCGGAGGGGGGGAGCAGCACTTC. The V call is TRBV7-9, the J call TRBJ2-7; the D gene is possibly TRBD2 (7 bases). This CDR3 spans 13 amino acids. Germline V gene lookup returns CDR1 SEHNR and CDR2 FQNEAQ (reference sequence).

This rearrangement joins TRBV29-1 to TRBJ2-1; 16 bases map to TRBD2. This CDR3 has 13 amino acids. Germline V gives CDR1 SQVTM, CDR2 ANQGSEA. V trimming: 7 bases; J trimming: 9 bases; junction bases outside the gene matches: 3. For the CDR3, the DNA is TGCAGCGCCGGGACTAGCGGGGGGGGTGAGCAGTTCTTC. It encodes CSAGTSGGGEQFF.

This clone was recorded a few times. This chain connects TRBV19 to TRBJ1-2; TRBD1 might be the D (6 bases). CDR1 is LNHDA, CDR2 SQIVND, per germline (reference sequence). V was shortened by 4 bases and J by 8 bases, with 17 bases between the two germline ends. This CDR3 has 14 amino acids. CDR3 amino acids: CASSTDTGRGGYTF. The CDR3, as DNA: TGTGCCAGTAGTACGGACACAGGGCGCGGCGGCTACACCTTC.

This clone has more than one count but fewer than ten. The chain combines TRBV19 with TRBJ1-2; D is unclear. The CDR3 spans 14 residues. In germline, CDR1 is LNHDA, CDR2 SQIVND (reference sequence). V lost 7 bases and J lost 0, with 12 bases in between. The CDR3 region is CASTLGPANYGYTF. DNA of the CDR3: TGTGCCAGTACCCTAGGTCCAGCTAACTATGGCTACACCTTC.

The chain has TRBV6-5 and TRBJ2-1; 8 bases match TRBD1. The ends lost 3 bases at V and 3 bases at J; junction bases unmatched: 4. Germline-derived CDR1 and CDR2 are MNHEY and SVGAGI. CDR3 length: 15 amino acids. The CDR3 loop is CASSYTGGHYNEQFF. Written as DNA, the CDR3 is TGTGCCAGCAGTTATACAGGGGGACACTACAATGAGCAGTTCTTC.

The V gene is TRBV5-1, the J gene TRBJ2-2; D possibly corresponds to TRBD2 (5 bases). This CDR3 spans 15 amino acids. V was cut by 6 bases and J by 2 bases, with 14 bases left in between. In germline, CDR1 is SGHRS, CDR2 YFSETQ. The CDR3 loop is CASNQGSGNTGELFF. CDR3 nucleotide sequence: TGCGCCAGCAACCAAGGAAGCGGTAACACCGGGGAGCTGTTTTTT.

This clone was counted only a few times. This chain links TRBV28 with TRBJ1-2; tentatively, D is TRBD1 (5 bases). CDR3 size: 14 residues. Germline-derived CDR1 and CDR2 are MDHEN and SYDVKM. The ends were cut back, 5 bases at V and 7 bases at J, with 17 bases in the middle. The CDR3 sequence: CASSTSTSGGGYTF. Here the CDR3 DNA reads TGTGCCAGCAGTACCTCGACTAGTGGGGGTGGCTACACCTTC.

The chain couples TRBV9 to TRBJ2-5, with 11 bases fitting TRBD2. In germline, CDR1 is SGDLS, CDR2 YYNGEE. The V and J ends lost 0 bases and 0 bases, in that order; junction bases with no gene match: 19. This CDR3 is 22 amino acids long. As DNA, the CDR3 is TGTGCCAGCAGCGTAGCCCCCTCGCCAGTAGCGGGAGGGCGGACGGACCAAGAGACCCAGTACTTC. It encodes CASSVAPSPVAGGRTDQETQYF.

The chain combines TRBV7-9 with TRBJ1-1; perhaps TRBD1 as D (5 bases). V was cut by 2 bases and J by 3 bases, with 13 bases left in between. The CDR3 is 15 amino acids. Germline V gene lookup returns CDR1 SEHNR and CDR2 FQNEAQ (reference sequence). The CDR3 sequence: CASSLRGWGDTEAFF. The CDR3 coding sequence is TGTGCCAGCAGCTTACGGGGCTGGGGGGACACTGAAGCTTTCTTT.